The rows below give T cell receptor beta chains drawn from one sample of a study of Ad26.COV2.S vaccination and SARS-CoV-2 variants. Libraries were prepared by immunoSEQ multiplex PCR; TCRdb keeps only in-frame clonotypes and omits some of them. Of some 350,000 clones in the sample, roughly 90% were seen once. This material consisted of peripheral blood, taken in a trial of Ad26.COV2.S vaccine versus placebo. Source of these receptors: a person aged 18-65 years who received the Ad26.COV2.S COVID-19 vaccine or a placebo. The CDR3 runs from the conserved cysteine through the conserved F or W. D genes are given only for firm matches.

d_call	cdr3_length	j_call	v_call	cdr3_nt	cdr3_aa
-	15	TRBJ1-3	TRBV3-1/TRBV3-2	TGTGCCAGCAGCCAAGATGGGACGGTTGGAAACACCATATATTTT	CASSQDGTVGNTIYF
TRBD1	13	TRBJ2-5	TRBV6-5	TGTGCCAGCAGTTACTCACAGGGGGAGACCCAGTACTTC	CASSYSQGETQYF
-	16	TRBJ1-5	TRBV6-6	TGTGCCAGCAGTTACCCGGCCGGTCAGAGCAATCAGCCCCAGCATTTT	CASSYPAGQSNQPQHF
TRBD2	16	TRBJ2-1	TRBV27	TGTGCCAGCAACACGAGGACTAGCGGGGGGGCCCATGAGCAGTTCTTC	CASNTRTSGGAHEQFF
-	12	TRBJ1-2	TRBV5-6	TGTGCCAGCAGCTTGGCGACAGGTGGCTACACCTTC	CASSLATGGYTF
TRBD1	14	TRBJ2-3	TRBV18	TGTGCCAGCTCACCGGGACAGACAGAAGATACGCAGTATTTT	CASSPGQTEDTQYF
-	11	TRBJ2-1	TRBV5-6	TGTGCCAGCAGCTTGAACAATGAGCAGTTCTTC	CASSLNNEQFF
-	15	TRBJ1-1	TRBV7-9	TGTGCCAGCAGCTTAGCTCCGGGGGGGAACACTGAAGCTTTCTTT	CASSLAPGGNTEAFF
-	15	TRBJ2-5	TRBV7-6	TGTGCCAGCAGCCTTAAGTCGCGCGCCCTAGAGACCCAGTACTTC	CASSLKSRALETQYF
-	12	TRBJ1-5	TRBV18	TGTGCCAGCGCCCAGGTAAACGGGCCCCAGCATTTT	CASAQVNGPQHF
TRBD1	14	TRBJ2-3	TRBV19	TGTGCCAGCACGGACAGGGGGGCCCCCCAGCCGCAGTATTTT	CASTDRGAPQPQYF
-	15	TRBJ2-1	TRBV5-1	TGCGCCAGCAGCCAGGGAACGGGTGCCTACAATGAGCAGTTCTTC	CASSQGTGAYNEQFF
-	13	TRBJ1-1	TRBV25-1	TGTGCCAGCAGTGGGGGGGGAATCTCTGAAGCTTTCTTT	CASSGGGISEAFF
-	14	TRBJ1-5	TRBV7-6	TGTGCCAGCAGCCTCACAGGCGGCAATCAGCCCCAGCATTTT	CASSLTGGNQPQHF
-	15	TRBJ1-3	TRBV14	TGTGCCAGCAGCCAAAGGGGAGGGGTCGCGGACACCATATATTTT	CASSQRGGVADTIYF
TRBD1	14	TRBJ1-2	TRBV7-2	TGTGCCAGCAGCTTAGTCCGGACAGGGGATGGCTACACCTTC	CASSLVRTGDGYTF
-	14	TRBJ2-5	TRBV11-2	TGTGCCAGCAGCTTAGAAGGGGGAGGTGAGACCCAGTACTTC	CASSLEGGGETQYF